This TCR beta chain was identified in a study of Graves' ophthalmopathy and Graves' hyperthyroidism (dated by TCRdb to 2016 to 2019). Study-level background: Peripheral blood was collected before any treatment was given, at the time of initial diagnosis. The study used TCR beta repertoire signatures to distinguish Graves' ophthalmopathy from Graves' hyperthyroidism and to predict progression to ophthalmopathy. In total, under 150 blood samples were TCR-sequenced: around 42 ophthalmopathy, some 75 hyperthyroidism and about 17 hyperthyroidism-to-ophthalmopathy patients. To explore V-J signatures that distinguish ophthalmopathy from hyperthyroidism, a discovery set of roughly 98 patients was enrolled, made up of around 44 with ophthalmopathy and fewer than 60 with stable hyperthyroidism. An independent validation cohort comprised roughly 20 hyperthyroidism patients and over 15 patients who later progressed from hyperthyroidism to ophthalmopathy. T-cell repertoires of thyroid tissue and blood were compared in over 5 hyperthyroidism patients. Following sampling, methimazole starting at 30 mg daily was administered to hyperthyroidism patients, and high-dose intravenous methylprednisolone was administered to ophthalmopathy patients. The 85 to 100 discovery patients were divided at random into training and test sets in a 7:3 ratio.

From the germline V gene (reference sequence), CDR1 is LNHDA and CDR2 is SQIVND. V is pared back by 3 bases and J by 7 bases, with 19 bases lying between the germline termini. The CDR3, cysteine through phenylalanine, is 16 amino acids long. The kept DNA is CDR3 alone, 48 bases in frame from the first base. To note about this clonotype: Its antigen remains unidentified. Per-base qualities were not stored, and no clone one base away is much larger.

Hyperthyroidism was considered stable if no progression to ophthalmopathy occurred within 18 months of follow-up. Hyperthyroidism patients were newly diagnosed, with disease duration under 2 months, and aged 18 to 65 years. Anyone with other autoimmune diseases, uncontrolled infections, pregnancy or lactation was excluded from the study. Clinical symptoms, serum thyroxine, TRAb, thyroid ultrasound and orbital computed tomography formed the basis of the diagnosis. Ficoll-Paque density gradient centrifugation was used to isolate PBMCs from 8 to 10 ml of fresh peripheral blood. Total RNA was extracted using Trizol reagent, and RNA quality was checked on an Agilent 2100 Bioanalyzer. TCR beta CDR3 regions were amplified from RNA transcripts for repertoire sequencing. The first round of RT-PCR was done with HTBI primers and the Qiagen OneStep RT-PCR kit, and was followed by a second round of multiplex PCR, then size selection and purification. Libraries were sequenced on an Illumina HiSeq2000 using paired-end 100 bp reads. From the authors' description of their analysis: SOAPnuke was used to process the reads, throwing out any read that had adapters, had uncalled bases, had a mean Phred below 15, or lacked an exact constant-primer or identifier match. High-quality paired reads were merged with COPE v1.2.5. Clonotypes were defined as unique nucleotide sequences and were aligned to IMGT TRB V, D and J references using MiTCR v1.1. Analysis was restricted to V-J combinations with a frequency above 0.0001, which covered 99% to 99.2% of repertoires. A TCR clonal expansion and chaos score per V-J combination was defined as the ratio of F50 clonal expansion to chaos observed in the TCRdist matrix. Welch's t-statistics and random forest were used to reduce the features to 10 to 15 V-J combinations, which were then used as input to a naive Bayes classifier. The Morisita-Horn index was used to measure how similar the thyroid and blood repertoires were. The public reads were quality trimmed at Q25 with fastp and then assembled into clones with MiXCR by TCRdb, keeping productive beta chains. All rows with the same CDR3 protein become a single entry with the most common DNA and genes. The V and J calls were determined by TCRdb, not by the authors. The sample table shows 350,000 to 450,000 distinct CDR3 sequences, and 20% to 25% are seen once. The ten most abundant clones make up under 3% of the sample.

General study outcomes and caveats: Ophthalmopathy was separated from stable hyperthyroidism by the 13-signature model with just under 90% sensitivity and about 83% specificity in cross-validation and with 80%/75% in the test set. In validation, the model predicted ophthalmopathy progression with 70.59% sensitivity and less than 80% specificity; roughly 11 predicted patients were CT-confirmed with GO in a median of approximately six months. No statistical method was used to predetermine the sample size, and group allocation was not hidden from the investigators. Most expanded thyroid clonotypes with frequency above 0.001 were also detected in blood, suggesting blood repertoires may reflect the thyroid immune response.

The chain joins TRBV19 to TRBJ1-5; the D gene is perhaps TRBD1, on 5 matching bases. The sequence was collected from a woman between 18 and 29 years old with stable Graves' hyperthyroidism. Donor details come from another sample of the same person, matched by shared clones. The source material was peripheral blood. The CDR3 reads as follows: CASSIVAGRGYQPQHF. The DNA sequence is as follows: TGTGCCAGTAGTATCGTGGCGGGACGGGGGTACCAGCCCCAGCATTTT. With the rest looked up from the reference TRBV19 and TRBJ1-5 genes rather than sequenced, the full variable domain is DGGITQSPKYLFRKEGQNVTLSCEQNLNHDAMYWYRQDPGQGLRLIYYSQIVNDFQKGDIAEGYSVSREKKESFPLTVTSAQKNPTAFYLCASSIVAGRGYQPQHFGDGTRLSIL.